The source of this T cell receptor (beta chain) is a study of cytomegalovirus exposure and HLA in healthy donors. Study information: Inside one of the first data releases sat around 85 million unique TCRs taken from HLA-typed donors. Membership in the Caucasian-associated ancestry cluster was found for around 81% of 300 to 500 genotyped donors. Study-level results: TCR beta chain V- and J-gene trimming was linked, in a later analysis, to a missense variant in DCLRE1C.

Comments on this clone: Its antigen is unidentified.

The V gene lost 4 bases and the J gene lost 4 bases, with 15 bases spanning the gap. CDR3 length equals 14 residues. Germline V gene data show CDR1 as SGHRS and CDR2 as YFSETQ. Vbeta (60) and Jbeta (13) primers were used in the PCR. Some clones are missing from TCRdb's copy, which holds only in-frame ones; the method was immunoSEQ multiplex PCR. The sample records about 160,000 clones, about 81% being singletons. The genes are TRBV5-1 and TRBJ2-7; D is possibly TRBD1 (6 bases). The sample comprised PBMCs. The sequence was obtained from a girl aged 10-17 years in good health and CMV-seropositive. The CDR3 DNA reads TGCGCCAGCAGCGTCGACAGGAGCGGATACGAGCAGTACTTC. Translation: CASSVDRSGYEQYF.